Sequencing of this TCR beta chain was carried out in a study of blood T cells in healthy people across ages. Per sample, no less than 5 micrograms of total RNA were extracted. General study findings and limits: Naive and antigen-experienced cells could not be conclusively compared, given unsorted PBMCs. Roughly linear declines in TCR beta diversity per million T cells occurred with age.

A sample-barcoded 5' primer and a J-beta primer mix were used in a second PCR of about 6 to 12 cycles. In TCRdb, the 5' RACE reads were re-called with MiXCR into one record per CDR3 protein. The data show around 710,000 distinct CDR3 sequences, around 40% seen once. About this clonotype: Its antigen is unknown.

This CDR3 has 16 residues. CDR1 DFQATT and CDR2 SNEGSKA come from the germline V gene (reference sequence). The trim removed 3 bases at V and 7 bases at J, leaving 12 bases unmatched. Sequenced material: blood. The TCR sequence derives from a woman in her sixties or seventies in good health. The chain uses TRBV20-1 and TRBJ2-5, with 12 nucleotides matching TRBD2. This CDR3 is CSARGLAGGGEGTQYF. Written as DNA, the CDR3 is TGCAGTGCTAGGGGTCTAGCGGGAGGGGGCGAAGGGACCCAGTACTTC.